The 2 T cell receptor beta chains below come from one sample, sequenced in a study of CD8 T cells in ankylosing spondylitis. TCRdb called the 5' RACE reads again in MiXCR, with one record for every CDR3 protein. The table shows around 150,000 distinct CDR3 sequences, with 10% to 12% occurring only once. Sequences were obtained from blood, either unsorted or a sorted T cell fraction (not recorded which). The receptors were sampled from a female donor with ankylosing spondylitis or in good health (not recorded which).

This clonotype was detected many times. V and J are TRBV3-1 and TRBJ2-5; possible D gene TRBD1, 5 bases. This CDR3 has 15 amino acids. In germline, CDR1 is LGHDT, CDR2 YNNKEL (reference sequence). V lost 4 bases and J 5 bases, leaving 17 bases between the germline ends. The CDR3 DNA sequence: TGTGCCAGCAGCCCCAGGGTGGAACCCCTCGAGACCCAGTACTTC. Translating it yields CASSPRVEPLETQYF.

V gene TRBV18 combines with J gene TRBJ2-7; the D is unclear. Germline loops: CDR1 KGHSH, CDR2 LQKENI. V lost 4 bases, J lost 3 bases, and 19 bases lay in between. The CDR3 has 16 residues. CDR3: CASSQGTLPSNYEQYF. The CDR3 DNA is TGTGCCAGCTCACAGGGTACTCTTCCTTCCAACTACGAGCAGTACTTC.